This is a list of T cell receptor beta chains from one sample in a study of technical replicates of blood from a handful of donors. Sequencing was performed with immunoSEQ multiplex PCR; in TCRdb, only in-frame clones are kept and a portion is missing. The sample holds about 81,000 clones, roughly 77% seen once. The sequencing input was PBMCs. The receptors originated from a human donor in good health. Some clones in this sample may be carry-over from other donors' samples. Both conserved end residues are part of each CDR3. A D gene is named only where the DNA matches it firmly. Size is stated for part of the rows, as once, few or many counts, or as a class when the clone is expanded.

clone_size j_call d_call v_call cdr3_aa cdr3_nt
NA TRBJ2-3 TRBD2 TRBV5-1 CASSVAGTSGILTDTQYF TGCGCCAGCAGCGTGGCCGGGACTAGCGGGATACTCACAGATACGCAGTATTTT
NA TRBJ1-2 TRBD1 TRBV11-2 CASSRDRGLGYTF TGTGCCAGCAGCCGGGACAGGGGGCTCGGCTACACCTTC
NA TRBJ2-1 TRBD2 TRBV6-6 CASSYSTRLAKNEQFF TGTGCCAGCAGTTACAGTACGAGACTAGCGAAGAATGAGCAGTTCTTC
NA TRBJ2-7 TRBD1 TRBV30 CAWIRTGGRYEQYF TGTGCCTGGATAAGGACAGGGGGCCGCTACGAGCAGTACTTC
NA TRBJ2-2 NA TRBV2 CASSEILPGELFF TGTGCCAGCAGTGAAATCCTTCCCGGGGAGCTGTTTTTT
once TRBJ2-7 NA TRBV29-1 CSVAAGGYEQYF TGCAGCGTCGCTGCTGGAGGCTACGAGCAGTACTTC
NA TRBJ2-7 NA TRBV18 CASSPNRVHEQYF TGTGCCAGCTCACCCAACCGGGTCCACGAGCAGTACTTC
NA TRBJ2-3 NA TRBV7-2 CASSNFVDTQYF TGTGCCAGCAGCAACTTTGTTGATACGCAGTATTTT
NA TRBJ1-5 NA TRBV2 CASSANSNQPQHF TGTGCCAGCAGTGCAAATAGCAATCAGCCCCAGCATTTT
NA TRBJ2-1 TRBD2 TRBV18 CASALAGGPGNEQFF TGTGCCAGCGCACTAGCGGGAGGGCCTGGCAATGAGCAGTTCTTC
NA TRBJ2-3 TRBD2 TRBV9 CASAASGRVTDTQYF TGTGCCAGCGCGGCTAGCGGGAGGGTAACAGATACGCAGTATTTT
NA TRBJ1-5 NA TRBV7-9 CASSLVADGNQPQHF TGTGCCAGCAGCTTAGTGGCGGATGGCAATCAGCCCCAGCATTTT
NA TRBJ1-2 NA TRBV5-5 CASSLDSDSGDYGYTF TGTGCCAGCAGCTTGGATTCGGACAGTGGCGACTATGGCTACACCTTC
NA TRBJ2-1 TRBD2 TRBV7-9 CASSLGGLAGGPIHNEQFF TGTGCCAGCAGCTTAGGAGGACTAGCGGGAGGGCCTATCCACAATGAGCAGTTCTTC
NA TRBJ2-5 TRBD2 TRBV4-2 CASSQDPRGGAEKTQYF TGTGCCAGCAGCCAAGACCCACGCGGGGGGGCCGAGAAGACCCAGTACTTC
NA TRBJ2-5 NA TRBV30 CAWTLTGFQETQYF TGTGCCTGGACTTTGACAGGTTTCCAAGAGACCCAGTACTTC
once TRBJ1-5 NA TRBV4-2 CARRDSNQPQHF TGTGCCAGACGCGATAGCAATCAGCCCCAGCATTTT
NA TRBJ1-2 NA TRBV2 CASSQTGRADGYTF TGTGCCAGCAGCCAAACAGGCAGGGCAGATGGCTACACCTTC
NA TRBJ1-5 NA TRBV7-9 CASSSRNEAQPQHF TGTGCCAGCAGCTCTCGAAATGAGGCTCAGCCCCAGCATTTT
NA TRBJ1-2 NA TRBV9 CASSDDLRGVNGYTF TGTGCCAGCAGCGACGACCTCCGGGGGGTAAATGGCTACACCTTC
NA TRBJ2-1 TRBD2 TRBV10-3 CAISSGTSGSRYNEQFF TGTGCCATCAGCTCGGGGACTAGCGGGAGCCGCTACAATGAGCAGTTCTTC
NA TRBJ1-6 TRBD1 TRBV5-1 CASSLANRGPGSPLHF TGCGCCAGCAGCTTGGCCAACAGGGGGCCGGGTTCACCCCTCCACTTT
NA TRBJ2-3 TRBD2 TRBV4-2 CASSQDGAGGLQSGQYF TGTGCCAGCAGCCAAGATGGAGCGGGAGGGCTCCAGAGCGGGCAGTATTTT
NA TRBJ1-2 NA TRBV6-5 CASSASGVYGYTF TGTGCCAGCAGCGCGAGCGGGGTCTATGGCTACACCTTC
once TRBJ2-3 TRBD2 TRBV4-2 CASSQDLAGRRTDTQYF TGTGCCAGCAGCCAAGATTTAGCGGGGCGACGCACAGATACGCAGTATTTT
once TRBJ2-7 TRBD2 TRBV4-3 CASSQSTRGAYEQYF TGCGCCAGCAGCCAATCCACCCGGGGGGCCTACGAGCAGTACTTC
NA TRBJ2-7 TRBD1 TRBV18 CASSPTTDRTNYEQYF TGTGCCAGCTCACCAACAACGGACAGGACCAACTACGAGCAGTACTTC
NA TRBJ1-2 NA TRBV19 CASSIEEGGYTF TGTGCCAGTAGTATTGAGGAAGGTGGCTACACCTTC
NA TRBJ1-5 NA TRBV4-3 CASSQDWQNSNQPQHF TGCGCCAGCAGCCAAGATTGGCAGAATAGCAATCAGCCCCAGCATTTT
NA TRBJ1-2 NA TRBV30 CAWGFRNANYGYTF TGTGCCTGGGGCTTCAGGAACGCTAACTATGGCTACACCTTC
NA TRBJ2-1 TRBD1 TRBV11-2 CASSSRQGVHNEQFF TGTGCCAGCAGCTCGAGACAGGGGGTTCACAATGAGCAGTTCTTC
NA TRBJ2-5 NA TRBV6-5 CASSPGIFFQETQYF TGTGCCAGCTCACCGGGGATCTTCTTCCAAGAGACCCAGTACTTC
NA TRBJ2-5 NA TRBV11-3 CASTLGETQYF TGTGCCAGCACCCTCGGGGAGACCCAGTACTTC
NA TRBJ2-3 TRBD2 TRBV7-2 CASSYHSGRTDTQYF TGTGCCAGCAGCTACCATAGCGGGAGGACAGATACGCAGTATTTT
few TRBJ1-2 NA TRBV4-1 CASSQAGTLGFRGYTF TGCGCCAGCAGCCAAGCCGGGACTCTCGGTTTCCGGGGCTACACCTTC
NA TRBJ1-4 NA TRBV7-9 CASSSTGGYNEKLFF TGTGCCAGCAGCTCCACGGGGGGATATAATGAAAAACTGTTTTTT
NA TRBJ1-2 NA TRBV30 CAWSVGGLDGYTF TGTGCCTGGAGTGTAGGGGGACTAGATGGCTACACCTTC
NA TRBJ2-7 TRBD2 TRBV7-9 CASSLIQAGVYEQYF TGTGCCAGCAGCTTAATTCAGGCGGGAGTCTACGAGCAGTACTTC
NA TRBJ2-5 TRBD2 TRBV10-1 CASSEGGTSSRQETQYF TGCGCCAGCAGCGAAGGGGGGACTAGCTCAAGGCAAGAGACCCAGTACTTC
NA TRBJ1-1 NA TRBV29-1 CSVVNGGTEAFF TGCAGCGTTGTAAATGGGGGGACTGAAGCTTTCTTT
once TRBJ1-4 NA TRBV7-2 CASRKSRASGQEKLFF TGTGCCAGCAGGAAAAGTCGGGCCAGCGGGCAAGAAAAACTGTTTTTT
once TRBJ2-3 NA TRBV7-9 CASSLGGPADTQYF TGTGCCAGCAGCTTAGGGGGCCCAGCAGATACGCAGTATTTT
NA TRBJ2-2 TRBD2 TRBV2 CASKVRASGGARGTGELFF TGTGCCAGCAAGGTCCGGGCTAGCGGGGGGGCGAGGGGCACCGGGGAGCTGTTTTTT
NA TRBJ2-7 TRBD2 TRBV10-2 CASRLRGSGSSYEQYF TGCGCCAGCAGACTCCGTGGGAGCGGGAGTTCCTACGAGCAGTACTTC
NA TRBJ2-1 TRBD2 TRBV30 CAWSVTSGDYNEQFF TGTGCCTGGAGTGTAACTAGCGGGGACTACAATGAGCAGTTCTTC
NA TRBJ2-7 TRBD1 TRBV5-4 CASSQDRGSYEQYF TGTGCCAGCAGCCAAGACAGGGGGTCCTACGAGCAGTACTTC
NA TRBJ1-2 NA TRBV5-1 CASSFFGEGGYTF TGCGCCAGCAGCTTTTTCGGGGAAGGAGGCTACACCTTC
NA TRBJ2-6 NA TRBV7-2 CASSLVGHRSGANVLTF TGTGCCAGCAGCTTAGTGGGCCATAGATCTGGGGCCAACGTCCTGACTTTC
NA TRBJ1-1 NA TRBV2 CASSYRDIEAFF TGTGCCAGCAGTTACAGGGACATTGAAGCTTTCTTT
NA TRBJ2-3 NA TRBV6-1 CASRGFLTDTQYF TGTGCCAGCAGGGGCTTCCTCACAGATACGCAGTATTTT
NA TRBJ2-3 NA TRBV9 CASSVDSRVTDTQYF TGTGCCAGCAGCGTAGATTCGCGGGTGACAGATACGCAGTATTTT
once TRBJ1-2 NA TRBV7-9 CASSLSVLGPAEDYGYTF TGTGCCAGCAGCTTAAGTGTACTGGGGCCCGCCGAGGACTATGGCTACACCTTC
few TRBJ1-2 NA TRBV13 CASSLGGISYGYTF TGTGCCAGCAGCTTAGGGGGCATTAGTTATGGCTACACCTTC
NA TRBJ2-2 TRBD1 TRBV6-5 CASRRDRGNTGELFF TGTGCCAGCAGACGAGACAGGGGGAACACCGGGGAGCTGTTTTTT
NA TRBJ1-1 TRBD1 TRBV5-4 CASSIYRGGGMNTEAFF TGTGCCAGCAGCATCTACAGGGGGGGCGGAATGAACACTGAAGCTTTCTTT
NA TRBJ1-5 NA TRBV5-6 CASSLKQPYSNQPQHF TGTGCCAGCAGCTTGAAACAGCCCTATAGCAATCAGCCCCAGCATTTT
NA TRBJ1-2 TRBD1 TRBV2 CASSRDSNYGYTF TGTGCCAGCAGCAGGGACAGTAACTATGGCTACACCTTC
NA TRBJ1-2 TRBD1 TRBV19 CASETGLSLYGYTF TGTGCCAGTGAGACAGGGCTATCTCTCTATGGCTACACCTTC
NA TRBJ2-5 TRBD2 TRBV7-9 CASSLELAGGTSTQYF TGTGCCAGCAGCTTAGAACTAGCGGGGGGAACTTCCACCCAGTACTTC
once TRBJ2-7 NA TRBV5-1 CASSLRDTYEQYF TGCGCCAGCAGCTTGAGGGACACCTACGAGCAGTACTTC